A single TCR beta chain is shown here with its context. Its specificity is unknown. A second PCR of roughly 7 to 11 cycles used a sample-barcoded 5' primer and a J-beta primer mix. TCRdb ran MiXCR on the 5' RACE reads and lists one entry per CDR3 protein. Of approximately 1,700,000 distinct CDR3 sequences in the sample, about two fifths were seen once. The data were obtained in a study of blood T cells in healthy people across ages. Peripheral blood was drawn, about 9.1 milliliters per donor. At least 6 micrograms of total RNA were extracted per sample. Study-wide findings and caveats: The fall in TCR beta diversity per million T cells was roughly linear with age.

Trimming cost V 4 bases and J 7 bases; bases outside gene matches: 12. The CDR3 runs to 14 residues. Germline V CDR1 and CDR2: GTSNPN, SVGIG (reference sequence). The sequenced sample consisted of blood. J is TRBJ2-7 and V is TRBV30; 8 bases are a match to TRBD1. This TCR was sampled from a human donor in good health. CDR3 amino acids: CAWIGQGTFGEQYF. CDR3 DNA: TGTGCCTGGATAGGACAGGGAACGTTCGGGGAGCAGTACTTC.